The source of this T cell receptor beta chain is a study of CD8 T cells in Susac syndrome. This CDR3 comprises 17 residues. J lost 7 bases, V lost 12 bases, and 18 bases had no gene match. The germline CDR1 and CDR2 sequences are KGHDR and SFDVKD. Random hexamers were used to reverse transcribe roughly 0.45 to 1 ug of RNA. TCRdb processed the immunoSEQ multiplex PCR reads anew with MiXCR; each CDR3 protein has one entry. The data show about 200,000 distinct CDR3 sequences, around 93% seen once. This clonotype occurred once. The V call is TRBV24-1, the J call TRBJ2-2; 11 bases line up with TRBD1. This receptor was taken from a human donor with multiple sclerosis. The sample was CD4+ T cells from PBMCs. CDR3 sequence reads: CAVQSGQGAPGVGELFF. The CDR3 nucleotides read TGTGCCGTTCAATCAGGACAGGGGGCGCCTGGGGTCGGGGAGCTGTTTTTT.